This is a list of T cell receptor beta chains from one sample in a study of blood T cell repertoires in COVID-19. Produced via immunoSEQ multiplex PCR; TCRdb's table is partial and in-frame only. The data contain 250,000 or so clones, around 80% of them singletons. The specimen was peripheral blood. These receptors originate from a woman under 30 with acute or convalescent COVID-19. The conserved cysteine and the conserved F or W are not part of the CDR3 here. Expanded clones are given a class, and other clones once, few, many or no size at all.

>TRBV24-1|TRBJ2-3|NA
ATSDKLFTDTQY
>TRBV29-1|TRBJ1-1|NA
SVAEGIHTEAF
>TRBV6-5|TRBJ1-1|NA
ASSYSSAGTEAF
>TRBV12-5|TRBJ1-6|NA
ASAGTQNSPLH
>TRBV5-1|TRBJ2-2|NA
ASSLDPTGANTGELF
>TRBV28|TRBJ2-1|NA
ACLAGAGNNEQF
>TRBV27|TRBJ2-1|NA
ASAGNSNEQF
>TRBV4-3|TRBJ2-2|NA
ASSQLVGGDTGELF
>TRBV27|TRBJ1-6|NA
ASSSTGTGVLSPLH
>TRBV11-3|TRBJ2-3|few
ASSPRGPGRADTQY